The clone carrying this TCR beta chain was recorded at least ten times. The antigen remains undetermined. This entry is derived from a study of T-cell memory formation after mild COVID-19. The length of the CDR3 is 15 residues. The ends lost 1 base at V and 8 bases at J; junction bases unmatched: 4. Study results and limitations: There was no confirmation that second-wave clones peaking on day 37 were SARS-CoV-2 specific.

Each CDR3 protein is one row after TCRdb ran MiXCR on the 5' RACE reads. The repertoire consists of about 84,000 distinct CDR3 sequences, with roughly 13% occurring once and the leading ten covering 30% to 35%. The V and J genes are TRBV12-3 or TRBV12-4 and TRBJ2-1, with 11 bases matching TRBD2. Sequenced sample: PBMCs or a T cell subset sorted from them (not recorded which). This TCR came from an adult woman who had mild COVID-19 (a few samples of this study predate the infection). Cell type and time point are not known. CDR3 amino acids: CASSLGLAGGYEQFF. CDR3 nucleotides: TGTGCCAGCAGTTTAGGGCTAGCGGGAGGCTATGAGCAGTTCTTC.